This TCR beta chain stems from a study of cytomegalovirus exposure and HLA in healthy donors. The PCR employed 60 Vbeta primers together with 13 Jbeta primers. Assay: immunoSEQ multiplex PCR; the TCRdb copy retains only in-frame clones and omits some. The table records 84,000 or so clones, roughly 76% of them present only once. Germline V gene sequence: CDR1 SNHLY, CDR2 FYNNEI. Trimming cost V 5 bases and J 5 bases, with 15 bases left between them. The CDR3 has 14 amino acids. Sequenced sample: PBMCs. This receptor was identified in a male donor in good health and CMV-seronegative. The genes are TRBV2 and TRBJ1-1, with D hard to call. For the CDR3, the DNA is TGTGCCAGCAGTCCTCACACGAGAGGGACTGAAGCTTTCTTT. It codes for CASSPHTRGTEAFF.